This TCR beta chain was documented in a study of blood T cell repertoires in COVID-19. At the level of the study: Acute and convalescent COVID-19 samples came from the United States, Italy and Spain. PBMCs, B-cell-depleted T cells, or T cells were the source of the cDNA or gDNA that made up the material.

The V end lost 7 bases, the J end lost 6 bases, and 19 bases lay between the germline ends. CDR3 size: 15 residues. Germline CDR1 and CDR2: MNHEY and SMNVEV (reference sequence). This clone was seen more than once but under ten times. Authors' processing steps: Nucleated cell number was recorded as an estimate derived from reference gene primer amplification. Sequencing was performed with immunoSEQ multiplex PCR; in TCRdb, only in-frame clones are kept and a portion is missing. The D gene and trimming were derived from the DNA, and the V and J assignments and clone size from that table. The table lists about 250,000 clones, roughly 81% of them singletons.

The sequence derives from a man between 50 and 59 years old with acute or convalescent COVID-19. The chain carries TRBV27 and TRBJ1-5; a possible D gene is TRBD1 (6 bases). Sequenced: peripheral blood. In nucleotides, the CDR3 is TGTGCCAGCAAGTTAGAGGGGGTGTTAGGTCAGCCCCAGCATTTT. Protein: CASKLEGVLGQPQHF.